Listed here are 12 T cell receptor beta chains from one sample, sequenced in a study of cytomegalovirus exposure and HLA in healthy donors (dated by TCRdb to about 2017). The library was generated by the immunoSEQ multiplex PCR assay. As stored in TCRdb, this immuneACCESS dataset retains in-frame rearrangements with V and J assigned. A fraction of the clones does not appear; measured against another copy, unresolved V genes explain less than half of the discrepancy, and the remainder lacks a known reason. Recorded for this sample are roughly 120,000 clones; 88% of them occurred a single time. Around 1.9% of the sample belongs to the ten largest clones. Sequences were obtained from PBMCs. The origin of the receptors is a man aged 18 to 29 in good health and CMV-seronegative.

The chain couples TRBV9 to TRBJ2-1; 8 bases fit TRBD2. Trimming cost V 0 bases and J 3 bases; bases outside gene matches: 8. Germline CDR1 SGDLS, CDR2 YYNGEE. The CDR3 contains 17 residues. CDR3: CASSVVSRGGIYNEQFF. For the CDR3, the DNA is TGTGCCAGCAGCGTAGTATCACGGGGGGGCATCTACAATGAGCAGTTCTTC.

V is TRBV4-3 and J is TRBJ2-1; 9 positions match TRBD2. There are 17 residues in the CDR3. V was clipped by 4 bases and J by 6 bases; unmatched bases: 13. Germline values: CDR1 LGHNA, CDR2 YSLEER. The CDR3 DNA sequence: TGCGCCAGCAGCCTAATAGCGGGGGACGACTTTCTCAATGAGCAGTTCTTC. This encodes CASSLIAGDDFLNEQFF.

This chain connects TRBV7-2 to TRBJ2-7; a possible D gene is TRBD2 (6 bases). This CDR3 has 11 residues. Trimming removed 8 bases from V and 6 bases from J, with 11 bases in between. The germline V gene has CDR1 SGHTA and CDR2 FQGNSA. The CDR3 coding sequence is TGTGCCAGCGGGACTGGGGGCGAGCAGTACTTC. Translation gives CASGTGGEQYF.

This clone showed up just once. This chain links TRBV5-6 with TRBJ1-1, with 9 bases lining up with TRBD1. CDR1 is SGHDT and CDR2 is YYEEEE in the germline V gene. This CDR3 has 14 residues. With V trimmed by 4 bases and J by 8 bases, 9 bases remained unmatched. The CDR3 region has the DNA TGTGCCAGCAGCGGATTCACAGGGGGCCGCGAAGCTTTCTTT. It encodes CASSGFTGGREAFF.

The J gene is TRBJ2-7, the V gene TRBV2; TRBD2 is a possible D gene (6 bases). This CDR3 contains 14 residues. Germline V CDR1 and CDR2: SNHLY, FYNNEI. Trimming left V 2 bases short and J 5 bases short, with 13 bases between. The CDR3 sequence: CASSELRRVHEQYF. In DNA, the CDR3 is TGTGCCAGCAGTGAATTGAGGAGGGTTCACGAGCAGTACTTC.

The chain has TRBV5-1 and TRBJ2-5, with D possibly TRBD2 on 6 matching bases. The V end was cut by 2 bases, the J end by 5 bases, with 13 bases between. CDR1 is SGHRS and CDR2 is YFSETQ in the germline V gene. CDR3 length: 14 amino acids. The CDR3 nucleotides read TGCGCCAGCAGCTTTGGGGCGGGGCCGGAGACCCAGTACTTC. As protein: CASSFGAGPETQYF.

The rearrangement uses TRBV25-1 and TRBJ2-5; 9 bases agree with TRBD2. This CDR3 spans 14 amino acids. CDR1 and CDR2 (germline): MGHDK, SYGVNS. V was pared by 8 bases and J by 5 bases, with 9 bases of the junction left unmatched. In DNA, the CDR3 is TGTGCCAGCGGGCGGGAGGGCGAGTGGGAGACCCAGTACTTC. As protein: CASGREGEWETQYF.

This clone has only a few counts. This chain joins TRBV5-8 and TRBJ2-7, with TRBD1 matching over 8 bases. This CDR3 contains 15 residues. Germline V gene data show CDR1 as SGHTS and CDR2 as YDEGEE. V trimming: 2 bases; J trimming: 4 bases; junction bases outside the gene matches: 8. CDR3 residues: CASSLGQGWRYEQYF. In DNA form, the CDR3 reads TGTGCCAGCAGCTTAGGACAGGGATGGAGGTACGAGCAGTACTTC.

The CDR3 sequence is CASSQHRNYEQYF. The DNA of the CDR3 is TGTGCCAGCAGCCAACACAGGAACTACGAGCAGTACTTC. The chain carries TRBV14 and TRBJ2-7; tentative D call: TRBD1 (5 bases). This CDR3 comprises 13 residues. V was trimmed by 2 bases and J by 3 bases, leaving 8 bases between them. Germline V gene sequence: CDR1 SGHDN, CDR2 FVKESK.

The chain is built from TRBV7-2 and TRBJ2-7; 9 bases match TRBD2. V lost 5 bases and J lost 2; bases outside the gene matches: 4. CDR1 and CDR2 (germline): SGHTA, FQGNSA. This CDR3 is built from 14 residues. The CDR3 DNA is TGTGCCAGCAGCGGGGGACTAGCCCCCTACGAGCAGTACTTC. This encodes CASSGGLAPYEQYF.

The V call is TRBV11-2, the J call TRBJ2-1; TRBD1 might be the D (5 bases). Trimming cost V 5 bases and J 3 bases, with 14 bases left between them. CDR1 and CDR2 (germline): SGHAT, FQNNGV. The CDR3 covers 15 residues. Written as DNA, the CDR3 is TGTGCCAGCAGCGACTTCCAAAGGGGCTACAATGAGCAGTTCTTC. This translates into CASSDFQRGYNEQFF.

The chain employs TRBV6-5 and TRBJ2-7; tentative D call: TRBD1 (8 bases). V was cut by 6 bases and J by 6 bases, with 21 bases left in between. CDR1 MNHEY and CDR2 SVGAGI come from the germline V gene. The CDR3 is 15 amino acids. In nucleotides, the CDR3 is TGTGCCAGCAGCAAAGGACAGGGAGGGATCGGCGAGCAGTACTTC. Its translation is CASSKGQGGIGEQYF.